The sequence of this TCR beta chain was determined in a study of OX40 agonist ivuxolimab in advanced cancers. Study context: Among those enrolled, mean age was approximately 60 years (range about 23 to 79) and 75% to 90% were male. Study outcomes and limitations: CD4+ and CD8+ blood T cells expanded clonally by week 6 at 0.1 to 3.0 mg/kg.

Autoimmune disease history or systemic immunosuppression barred patients. Assay used: immunoSEQ multiplex PCR; TCRdb lists only in-frame clones, some missing. The sample has under 50,000 clones, roughly 90% seen once; the top ten hold about 7.8%. In regard to this clone: What it binds is not known.

J lost 3 bases, V lost 6 bases, and 4 bases had no gene match. Germline CDR1 and CDR2: LGHNA and YSLEER. There are 14 residues in the CDR3. The source is an adult with an advanced solid tumor such as melanoma, head and neck, liver or kidney cancer. Source: CD4+ or CD8+ T cells sorted from blood, taken in a trial of the OX40 agonist ivuxolimab. This chain connects TRBV4-3 to TRBJ2-1; 8 bases are a match to TRBD1. In nucleotides, the CDR3 is TGCGCCAGCAGTCGACAGGGGAGCTACAATGAGCAGTTCTTC. This codes for CASSRQGSYNEQFF.